Below, 8 T cell receptor beta chains from the same sample are listed, as sequenced in a study of neurological immune-mediated disorders. TCRdb analysed the 5' RACE reads with MiXCR anew, one entry per CDR3 protein. The sample has some 65,000 distinct CDR3 sequences; approximately 4.2% are singletons. Material for sequencing was PBMCs. The source is a man between 50 and 59 years old with multiple sclerosis.

This clonotype was seen many times. The rearrangement links TRBV20-1 to TRBJ1-5; 9 positions agree with TRBD1. Germline trimming cut 3 bases from V and 6 bases from J; bases unmatched to any gene: 9. CDR3 size: 15 residues. CDR1 and CDR2 from the germline V gene are DFQATT and SNEGSKA (reference sequence). The CDR3 region is CSASSGTGLGQPQHF. In nucleotides, the CDR3 is TGCAGTGCTAGTTCCGGGACAGGGTTGGGTCAGCCCCAGCATTTT.

This clonotype appeared many times. The CDR3 bases are TGTGCCAGCAGTAAAATACAGGGGAATGAGCAGTTCTTC. It encodes CASSKIQGNEQFF. This chain links TRBV12-3 or TRBV12-4 with TRBJ2-1, with 7 bases lining up with TRBD1. The V segment lost 5 bases and the J segment 7 bases; nucleotides outside the gene matches: 5. This CDR3 spans 13 amino acids.

This clonotype has ten or more counts. CDR3 sequence reads: CSARRITSTDTQYF. CDR3 DNA sequence: TGCAGTGCTAGAAGGATTACCAGCACAGATACGCAGTATTTT. The chain employs TRBV20-1 and TRBJ2-3; D gene ambiguous. V lost 2 bases and J lost 0, with 9 bases in between. Per the germline V gene, CDR1 is DFQATT and CDR2 is SNEGSKA (reference sequence). CDR3 length: 14 residues.

This clonotype was recorded at least ten times. The chain is built from TRBV11-2 and TRBJ2-6; D gene uncertain. The CDR3 runs 13 residues. Germline V lookup: CDR1 SGHAT, CDR2 FQNNGV. The germline V and J ends were trimmed by 1 base and 3 bases, with 1 base remaining between them. CDR3 sequence (DNA): TGTGCCAGCAGCTTAGGTGGGGCCAACGTCCTGACTTTC. Protein sequence: CASSLGGANVLTF.

This clonotype was counted many times. This chain links TRBV20-1 with TRBJ2-5; D possibly corresponds to TRBD2 (6 bases). The V end lost 2 bases, the J end lost 8 bases, and 15 bases lay between the germline ends. Per germline, CDR1 DFQATT and CDR2 SNEGSKA (reference sequence). The CDR3 length is 13 residues. The CDR3 protein is CSARTSLQSTQYF. The CDR3 DNA reads TGCAGTGCTAGAACTAGCCTCCAGAGCACCCAGTACTTC.

This clonotype was detected many times. The chain carries TRBV6-5 and TRBJ2-1, with 8 nucleotides matching TRBD2. In germline, CDR1 is MNHEY, CDR2 SVGAGI. J gave up 4 bases and V 6 bases, and 8 bases lay outside the gene matches. CDR3 size: 15 residues. In DNA, the CDR3 is TGTGCCAGCAGCCCAAGCGGGGGACAATACAATGAGCAGTTCTTC. Its protein is CASSPSGGQYNEQFF.

The table lists this clonotype with many counts. V usage is TRBV5-6 and J usage is TRBJ1-1; weak D call: TRBD1 (6 bases). This CDR3 has 15 amino acids. V shed 3 bases and J shed 3 bases, with 15 bases lying between them. The germline gives CDR1 SGHDT, CDR2 YYEEEE. This CDR3 reads CASSWGGGEYTEAFF. The CDR3 bases are TGTGCCAGCAGCTGGGGGGGCGGAGAATACACTGAAGCTTTCTTT. The whole variable domain, filled in from reference TRBV5-6 and TRBJ1-1, reads DAGVTQSPTHLIKTRGQQVTLRCSPKSGHDTVSWYQQALGQGPQFIFQYYEEEERQRGNFPDRFSGHQFPNYSSELNVNALLLGDSALYLCASSWGGGEYTEAFFGQGTRLTVV.

The rearrangement links TRBV5-4 to TRBJ1-1, with TRBD1 matching 9 bases. V lost 5 bases and J lost 1; bases outside the gene matches: 0. The CDR3 totals 13 residues. The germline V gene encodes CDR1 SGHNT and CDR2 YYREEE (reference sequence). The CDR3 DNA is TGTGCCAGCAGGGACAGGGGGAACACTGAAGCTTTCTTT. It translates to CASRDRGNTEAFF.